The clone carrying this T cell receptor (beta chain) was seen a handful of times. The antigen remains undetermined. Expressed TCRB transcripts were sequenced because the entire RNA isolate underwent reverse transcription. The method was immunoSEQ multiplex PCR; TCRdb's version includes in-frame clones alone and lacks a portion of them. The sample holds about 330,000 clones, approximately 10% seen once. A sort by CD45RO/CCR7/CD25/CD127/CD95/CD27 yielded CD4+ naive, central memory, regulatory and stem cell-like memory cells. These data come from a study of beta chain features in type 1 diabetes. Study-wide results and limits: Across patients, naive, central memory and Treg TCRB repertoires exhibited apparently greater similarity than was observed across healthy donors. Insertion counts at VDJ junctions were lower in type 1 diabetes patients, who also showed more deletions there. Possibly, sequencing cDNA over-represented cells that had high TCR expression levels.

The germline V gene encodes CDR1 MGHDK and CDR2 SYGVNS. The CDR3 has 15 amino acids. With 3 bases clipped from V and 14 bases from J, the junction kept 13 bases outside the gene matches. Sequenced input: naive CD4+ T cells from blood. The chain couples TRBV25-1 to TRBJ2-1; 10 nucleotides agree with TRBD2. The sequence was obtained from a woman in her twenties or thirties in good health. CDR3 bases: TGTGCCAGCAGTGAGGGCCGGGCTAGCGGGAGCCATGAGTTCTTC. Amino acids: CASSEGRASGSHEFF.